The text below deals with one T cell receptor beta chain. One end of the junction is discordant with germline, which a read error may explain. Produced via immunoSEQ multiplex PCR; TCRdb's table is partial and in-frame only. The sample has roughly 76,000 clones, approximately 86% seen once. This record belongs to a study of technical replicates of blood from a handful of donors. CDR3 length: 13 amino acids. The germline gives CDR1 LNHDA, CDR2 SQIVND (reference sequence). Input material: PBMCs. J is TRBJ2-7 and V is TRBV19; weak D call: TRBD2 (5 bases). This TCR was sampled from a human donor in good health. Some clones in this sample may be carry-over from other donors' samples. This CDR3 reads CATRDRAANEQYF. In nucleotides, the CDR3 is TGCGCCACCCGGGATAGGGCGGCCAACGAGCAGTACTTC.